Listed here are 5 T cell receptor beta chains from one sample, sequenced in a study of T cells in women clearing cervical HPV infection. Generated by immunoSEQ multiplex PCR, the TCRdb table keeps only in-frame clones and is missing some. The sample holds 45,000 to 55,000 clones. The sequenced sample consisted of blood buffy coat. The receptors were gathered from a woman aged 18 to 75 with a cervical HPV16 infection that either progressed to CIN3+ or cleared (not recorded which).

As for this clone: With the read ending 3 residues before the CDR3 end, the germline J gene is used to fill in that end. The chain employs TRBV7-9 and TRBJ2-7; 12 nucleotides align to TRBD2. The ends lost 4 bases at V and 3 bases at J; junction bases unmatched: 4. This CDR3 has 15 residues. Germline CDR1 SEHNR, CDR2 FQNEAQ (reference sequence). Here the CDR3 reads CASSSRTSGNYEQYF. CDR3 DNA, as far as it was read: TGTGCCAGCAGCTCGCGGACTAGCGGGAACTACGAG.

Regarding this clone: The DNA ends 3 residues before the CDR3 does, and the rest of the CDR3 is filled in from the germline J gene. The chain couples TRBV4-2 to TRBJ2-5; D is perhaps TRBD1 (5 bases). CDR1 and CDR2 from the germline V gene are LGHNA and YNFKEQ. Between the trimmed V and J ends, which lost 1 base and 5 bases, there was a span of 17 bases. The CDR3 spans 16 residues. The sequenced part of the CDR3 DNA is TGTGCCAGCAGCCAAGGGCGAACAGGCCTGGGGGAGACC. It yields the protein CASSQGRTGLGET. The complete CDR3 protein is CASSQGRTGLGETQYF.

Concerning this clone: The read falls 3 residues short of the CDR3 end, and the missing part is taken from the germline J gene. The rearrangement joins TRBV20-1 to TRBJ2-7, with 11 nucleotides matching TRBD1. Germline V gene sequence: CDR1 DFQATT, CDR2 SNEGSKA (reference sequence). The V segment lost 3 bases and the J segment 2 bases; nucleotides outside the gene matches: 6. The CDR3 contains 15 residues. The sequenced CDR3 bases are TGCAGTGCTAGCCGAACGGACAGGGGGCCCTACGAG. It is translated as CSASRTDRGPYE. The CDR3 in its entirety is CSASRTDRGPYEQYF.

With regard to this clone: The read ends 3 residues shy of where the CDR3 ends; the end is completed using the germline J gene. This sequence joins TRBV2 and TRBJ2-1, with D unclear. Germline loops: CDR1 SNHLY, CDR2 FYNNEI. CDR3 size: 11 residues. V was trimmed by 8 bases and J by 5 bases, leaving 7 bases between them. The part of the CDR3 DNA that was read is TGTGCCAGCCCCCGTAACAATGAG. Its protein product is CASPRNNE. The full CDR3 is CASPRNNEQFF.

Points on this clone: Coverage ceases 3 residues before the CDR3 finishes, and the germline J gene fills in the end. The chain recombines TRBV12-3 or TRBV12-4 with TRBJ2-7, with TRBD1 matching 10 bases. V shed 3 bases and J 1 base; nucleotides not matched to a gene: 3. This CDR3 contains 15 residues. CDR3 DNA (partial): TGTGCCAGCAGTTTCGGGACAGGGGATTCCTACGAG. Its protein is CASSFGTGDSYE. The full CDR3 is CASSFGTGDSYEQYF.